These 22 T cell receptor beta chains came from one sample sequenced in a study of graft-versus-host responses after intestinal transplantation. Here immunoSEQ multiplex PCR was the method, and the copy in TCRdb shows in-frame clones only, minus some. Of 21,000 or so clones in the sample, 55% to 60% were seen once. This specimen was alloreactive CD4+ T cells from a mixed lymphocyte reaction culture, taken before intestinal transplant. Sample subset: CFSE-low proliferating T cells sorted from roughly six-day pre-transplant mixed lymphocyte reaction (GvH or HvG direction). These receptors were collected from a human patient who received an intestinal transplant.

This clone was found a few times. The chain is built from TRBV19 and TRBJ2-1, with 15 bases matching TRBD2. Germline V gives CDR1 LNHDA, CDR2 SQIVND (reference sequence). The CDR3 has 16 residues. The V and J ends lost 3 bases and 7 bases, in that order; junction bases with no gene match: 4. The CDR3 nucleotides are TGTGCCAGTAGTATTGGGGGACTAGCGGGAGGAAATGAGCAGTTCTTC. This gives the protein CASSIGGLAGGNEQFF.

This chain uses TRBV6-1 with TRBJ1-3; D remains ambiguous. The V and J ends lost 0 bases and 0 bases respectively, with 3 bases between them. Germline values: CDR1 MNHNS, CDR2 SASEGT. The CDR3 runs to 14 residues. CDR3 region: CASSEAYSGNTIYF. In nucleotides, the CDR3 is TGTGCCAGCAGTGAAGCTTACTCTGGAAACACCATATATTTT.

The V and J genes are TRBV18 and TRBJ1-5; 8 bases fit TRBD1. Trimming took 6 bases from V and 6 from J; bases not matched to a gene: 16. Germline CDR1 KGHSH, CDR2 LQKENI. The CDR3 loop spans 17 amino acids. Here the CDR3 reads CASSPQGAGGLGQPQHF. The CDR3 region has the DNA TGTGCCAGCTCGCCGCAGGGGGCAGGGGGCCTGGGTCAGCCCCAGCATTTT.

The rearrangement joins TRBV19 to TRBJ2-6; D remains unclear. Germline CDR1 and CDR2: LNHDA and SQIVND (reference sequence). The CDR3 extends over 16 amino acids. V was cut by 8 bases and J by 0 bases, with 14 bases left in between. The CDR3 here is CASARIWASGANVLTF. The CDR3 DNA reads TGTGCCAGTGCCCGGATTTGGGCCTCTGGGGCCAACGTCCTGACTTTC.

The chain combines TRBV10-3 with TRBJ1-4, with 7 bases aligning to TRBD1. The CDR3 consists of 14 residues. Germline V lookup: CDR1 ENHRY, CDR2 SYGVKD. Trimming at V came to 3 bases and at J to 8 bases, leaving 6 bases not matched to a gene. CDR3 in amino acids: CAISEYRGAEKLFF. In nucleotides, the CDR3 is TGTGCCATCAGTGAATACAGGGGAGCCGAAAAACTGTTTTTT.

The chain couples TRBV7-8 to TRBJ2-7; tentative D call: TRBD2 (6 bases). The CDR3 consists of 15 residues. The V gene's germline CDR1 is SGHVS and CDR2 FQNEAQ. Between the trimmed V and J ends, which lost 1 base and 0 bases, there was a span of 10 bases. CDR3 bases: TGTGCCAGCAGCTTAGACGGGGGTAGCTCCTACGAGCAGTACTTC. This translates into CASSLDGGSSYEQYF.

The V and J genes are TRBV28 and TRBJ2-2; 7 positions match TRBD2. The germline CDR1 and CDR2 sequences are MDHEN and SYDVKM. Trimming removed 8 bases from V and 5 bases from J; junction bases left unmatched: 11. CDR3 length: 15 amino acids. CDR3 protein: CASLPSAGWTGELFF. The CDR3 DNA follows: TGTGCCAGCCTCCCGTCAGCGGGATGGACCGGGGAGCTGTTTTTT.

V gene TRBV27 combines with J gene TRBJ2-3, with D tentatively TRBD2 (6 bases). V lost 6 bases and J lost 2, with 15 bases in between. CDR3 length: 15 amino acids. Germline V gives CDR1 MNHEY, CDR2 SMNVEV (reference sequence). CDR3 sequence reads: CASRGWGVLTDTQYF. Here the CDR3 DNA reads TGTGCCAGCAGAGGATGGGGGGTCCTCACAGATACGCAGTATTTT.

V and J are TRBV30 and TRBJ2-7; D unresolved. The CDR3 is made up of 14 amino acids. Germline assignment: CDR1 GTSNPN and CDR2 SVGIG (reference sequence). V was clipped by 0 bases and J by 0 bases, with 9 bases between them. CDR3 nucleotide sequence: TGTGCCTGGAGTGTGGGCCCGAGCTCCTACGAGCAGTACTTC. It codes for CAWSVGPSSYEQYF. The complete variable domain, with remaining parts taken from reference TRBV30 and TRBJ2-7, reads SQTIHQWPATLVQPVGSPLSLECTVEGTSNPNLYWYRQAAGRGLQLLFYSVGIGQISSEVPQNLSASRPQDRQFILSSKKLLLSDSGFYLCAWSVGPSSYEQYFGPGTRLTVT.

The chain recombines TRBV18 with TRBJ2-5; no clear D gene. Germline V gene data show CDR1 as KGHSH and CDR2 as LQKENI. The CDR3 length is 13 residues. V shed 3 bases and J shed 2 bases, with 7 bases lying between them. The DNA of the CDR3 is TGTGCCAGCTCACCCCCTGTGCAAGAGACCCAGTACTTC. It yields the protein CASSPPVQETQYF.

The V gene is TRBV5-1, the J gene TRBJ2-1; D not certain. CDR1 is SGHRS and CDR2 is YFSETQ in the germline V gene. V lost 2 bases and J lost 0, with 9 bases in between. The CDR3 is made up of 15 amino acids. CDR3 coding DNA: TGCGCCAGCAGCTTTGGCGGAAGCTCCTACAATGAGCAGTTCTTC. The encoded protein is CASSFGGSSYNEQFF. Combining the CDR3 with reference TRBV5-1 and TRBJ2-1 gives the whole variable domain KAGVTQTPRYLIKTRGQQVTLSCSPISGHRSVSWYQQTPGQGLQFLFEYFSETQRNKGNFPGRFSGRQFSNSRSEMNVSTLELGDSALYLCASSFGGSSYNEQFFGPGTRLTVL.

The chain joins TRBV11-1 to TRBJ1-2; D call uncertain. V was cut by 5 bases and J by 4 bases, with 23 bases left in between. Germline V gene data show CDR1 as SGHAT and CDR2 as FQDESV (reference sequence). The CDR3 covers 17 residues. The CDR3 DNA reads as TGTGCCAGCAGCAATTTTTATGAGGCTGGAAAGACCTATGGCTACACCTTC. It is translated as CASSNFYEAGKTYGYTF. The full variable domain, rest sourced from reference TRBV11-1 and TRBJ1-2, is EAEVAQSPRYKITEKSQAVAFWCDPISGHATLYWYRQILGQGPELLVQFQDESVVDDSQLPKDRFSAERLKGVDSTLKIQPAELGDSAMYLCASSNFYEAGKTYGYTFGSGTRLTVV.

The genes are TRBV28 and TRBJ2-2; TRBD1 is a possible D gene (6 bases). The CDR3 totals 13 residues. The V end lost 6 bases, the J end lost 5 bases, and 10 bases lay between the germline ends. CDR1 MDHEN and CDR2 SYDVKM come from the germline V gene. The CDR3 protein is CASRRTATGELFF. CDR3 nucleotides: TGTGCCAGCAGGAGGACAGCGACCGGGGAGCTGTTTTTT.

This sequence joins TRBV5-1 and TRBJ2-7; tentatively, D is TRBD1 (5 bases). Germline V gives CDR1 SGHRS, CDR2 YFSETQ. Trimming left V 2 bases short and J 5 bases short, with 14 bases between. The CDR3 has 14 residues. CDR3 region: CASSFAEQVHEQYF. CDR3 nucleotide sequence: TGCGCCAGCAGCTTTGCAGAACAGGTACACGAGCAGTACTTC.

The CDR3 region is CASSLAGLNTGELFF. DNA of the CDR3: TGTGCCAGCAGTTTAGCAGGCCTGAACACCGGGGAGCTGTTTTTT. This chain connects TRBV27 to TRBJ2-2; D gene uncertain. There are 15 residues in the CDR3. CDR1 is MNHEY and CDR2 is SMNVEV in the germline V gene (reference sequence). Deletions cut 2 bases from V and 1 base from J, with 8 bases between.

The genes are TRBV7-2 and TRBJ1-2; unclear D gene. Trimming pared 6 bases from V and 8 bases from J, leaving 19 bases between. Germline lookup yields CDR1 SGHTA and CDR2 FQGNSA. CDR3 length: 14 amino acids. CDR3 loop: CASRGNGELRGYTF. The CDR3 DNA follows: TGTGCCAGCAGGGGAAACGGGGAGCTTAGGGGCTACACCTTC.

The CDR3 nucleotides read TGTGCCAGCAGCCGCGGGGTAGTGAAGGGCACTGAAGCTTTCTTT. Its translation is CASSRGVVKGTEAFF. The chain uses TRBV9 and TRBJ1-1; D not resolved. The V and J ends lost 4 bases and 4 bases respectively, with 17 bases between them. The CDR3 has 15 amino acids. Per the germline V gene, CDR1 is SGDLS and CDR2 is YYNGEE.

CDR3 protein: CASSPGRGGRTGELFF. The CDR3 DNA reads TGTGCCAGCAGCCCGGGGCGCGGGGGGCGAACCGGGGAGCTGTTTTTT. The chain links TRBV5-8 to TRBJ2-2; 8 bases are shared with TRBD2. This CDR3 comprises 16 residues. Germline V CDR1 and CDR2: SGHTS, YDEGEE. Unmatched junction bases numbered 10, after V lost 4 bases and J lost 5 bases.

The chain carries TRBV7-8 and TRBJ1-1, with D maybe TRBD1 (6 bases). Trimming stripped 1 base from V and 4 bases from J, with 10 bases between. The CDR3 extends over 14 amino acids. Germline V gene lookup returns CDR1 SGHVS and CDR2 FQNEAQ. CDR3 region: CASSLVLQGTEAFF. For the CDR3, the DNA is TGTGCCAGCAGCTTAGTCTTACAGGGCACTGAAGCTTTCTTT.

The chain joins TRBV7-3 to TRBJ2-1; D uncertain. The V gene's germline CDR1 is SGHTA and CDR2 FQGTGA. V gave up 5 bases and J gave up 6 bases, with 14 bases separating them. This CDR3 is built from 14 residues. In DNA form, the CDR3 reads TGTGCCAGCAGCCCGCAGGCATCAGCCAATGAGCAGTTCTTC. It translates to CASSPQASANEQFF.

The CDR3 DNA sequence: TGTGCCTGGAGTGGACGGGGGTATCGAGGCTACACCTTC. It yields the protein CAWSGRGYRGYTF. V usage is TRBV30 and J usage is TRBJ1-2; D is perhaps TRBD1 (5 bases). The CDR3 covers 13 residues. Looked up from germline, CDR1 is GTSNPN and CDR2 is SVGIG (reference sequence). V was cut by 1 base and J by 8 bases, with 14 bases left in between.

The chain has TRBV5-1 and TRBJ1-2; D might be TRBD1 (6 bases). The V gene lost 4 bases and the J gene lost 5 bases, with 15 bases spanning the gap. Looked up from germline, CDR1 is SGHRS and CDR2 is YFSETQ. The length of the CDR3 is 14 residues. The CDR3 DNA follows: TGCGCCAGCAGCCCACAGGGACCTGGATATGGCTACACCTTC. It codes for CASSPQGPGYGYTF. Combining the CDR3 with reference TRBV5-1 and TRBJ1-2 gives the whole variable domain KAGVTQTPRYLIKTRGQQVTLSCSPISGHRSVSWYQQTPGQGLQFLFEYFSETQRNKGNFPGRFSGRQFSNSRSEMNVSTLELGDSALYLCASSPQGPGYGYTFGSGTRLTVV.